This T cell receptor (beta chain) was profiled in a study of T cells in tuberculosis. Study-wide context: Within 7 days of starting treatment, or before, PBMC were stored.

Only in-frame clones appear in the TCRdb table, and some are missing; sequencing was by immunoSEQ multiplex PCR. Of about 53,000 clones in the sample, around 96% were seen once. Time point in this sample: new active TB diagnosis, blood taken before or within 7 days of starting treatment. On average around 100,000 T cells per donor were immunosequenced. Trimming took off 6 bases at V and 3 bases at J, with 8 bases between the two ends. The length of the CDR3 is 13 residues. Looked up from germline, CDR1 is SEHNR and CDR2 is FQNEAQ (reference sequence). The chain joins TRBV7-9 to TRBJ2-2; no clear D gene. The TCR comes from an adult with tuberculosis. Material: PBMCs, obtained at tuberculosis diagnosis. The CDR3 sequence: CASREIYTGELFF. CDR3 nucleotides: TGTGCCAGCAGGGAGATTTACACCGGGGAGCTGTTTTTT.